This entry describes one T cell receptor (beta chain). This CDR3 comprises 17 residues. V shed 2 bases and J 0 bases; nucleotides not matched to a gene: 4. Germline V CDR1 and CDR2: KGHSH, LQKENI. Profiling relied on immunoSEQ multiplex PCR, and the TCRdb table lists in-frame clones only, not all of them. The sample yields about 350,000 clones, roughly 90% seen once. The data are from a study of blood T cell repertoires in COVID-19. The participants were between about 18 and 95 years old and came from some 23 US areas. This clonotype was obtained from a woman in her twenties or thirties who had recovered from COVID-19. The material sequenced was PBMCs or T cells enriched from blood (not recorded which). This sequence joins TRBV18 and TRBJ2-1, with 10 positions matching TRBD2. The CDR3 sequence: CASSPRASGGSYNEQFF. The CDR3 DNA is TGTGCCAGCTCACCAAGAGCTAGCGGGGGCTCCTACAATGAGCAGTTCTTC.